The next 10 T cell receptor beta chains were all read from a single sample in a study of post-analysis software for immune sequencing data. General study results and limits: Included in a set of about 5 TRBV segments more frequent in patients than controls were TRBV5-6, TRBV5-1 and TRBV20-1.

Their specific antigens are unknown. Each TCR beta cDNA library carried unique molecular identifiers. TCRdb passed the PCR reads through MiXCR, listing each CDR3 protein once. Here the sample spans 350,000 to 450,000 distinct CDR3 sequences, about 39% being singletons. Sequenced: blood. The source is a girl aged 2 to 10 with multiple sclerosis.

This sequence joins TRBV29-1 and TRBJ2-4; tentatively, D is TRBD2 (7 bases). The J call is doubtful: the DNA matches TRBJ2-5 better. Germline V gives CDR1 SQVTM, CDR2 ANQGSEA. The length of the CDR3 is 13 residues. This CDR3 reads CSVPPGGRETQYF. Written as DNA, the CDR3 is TGCAGCGTCCCGCCGGGGGGCAGGGAGACCCAGTACTTC.

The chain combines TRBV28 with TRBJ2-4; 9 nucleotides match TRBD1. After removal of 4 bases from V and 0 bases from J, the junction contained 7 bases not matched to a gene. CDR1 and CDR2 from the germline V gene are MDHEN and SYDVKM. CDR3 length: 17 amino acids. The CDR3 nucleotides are TGTGCCAGCAGTTACAGGGGGCGAACCTTAGCCAAAAACATTCAGTACTTC. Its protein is CASSYRGRTLAKNIQYF.

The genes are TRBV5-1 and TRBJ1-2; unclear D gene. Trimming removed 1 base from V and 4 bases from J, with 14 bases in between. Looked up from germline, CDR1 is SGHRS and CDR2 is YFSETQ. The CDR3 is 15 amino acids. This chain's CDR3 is CASSLSLGISYGYTF. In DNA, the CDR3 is TGCGCCAGCAGCTTGAGTTTGGGGATCAGCTATGGCTACACCTTC.

CDR3 coding DNA: TGTGCCAGCAGTTTTATAGCGGGAGGACACTACGAGCAGTACTTC. The encoded protein is CASSFIAGGHYEQYF. The chain has TRBV6-5 and TRBJ2-7; TRBD2 matches 10 bases. The junction had 6 bases not matched to a gene; V was cut back by 4 bases and J by 3 bases. Germline values: CDR1 MNHEY, CDR2 SVGAGI. The CDR3 totals 15 residues.

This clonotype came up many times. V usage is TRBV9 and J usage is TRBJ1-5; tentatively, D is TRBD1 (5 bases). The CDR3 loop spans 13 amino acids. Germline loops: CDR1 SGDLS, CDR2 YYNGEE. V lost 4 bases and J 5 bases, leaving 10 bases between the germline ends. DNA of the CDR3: TGTGCCAGCAGCTTAACAGGAGATCAGCCCCAGCATTTT. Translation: CASSLTGDQPQHF.

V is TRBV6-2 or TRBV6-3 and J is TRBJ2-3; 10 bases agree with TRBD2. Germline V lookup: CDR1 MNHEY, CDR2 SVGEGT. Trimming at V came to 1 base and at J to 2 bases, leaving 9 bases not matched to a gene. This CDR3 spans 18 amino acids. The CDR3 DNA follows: TGTGCCAGCAGTTACTACCCCTCCGGACTAGCGGTCACAGATACGCAGTATTTT. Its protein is CASSYYPSGLAVTDTQYF.

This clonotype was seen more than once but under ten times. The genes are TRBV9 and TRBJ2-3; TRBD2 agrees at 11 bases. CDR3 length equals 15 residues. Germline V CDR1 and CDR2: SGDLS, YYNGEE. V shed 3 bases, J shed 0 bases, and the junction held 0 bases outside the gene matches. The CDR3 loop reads CASSGLAGSTDTQYF. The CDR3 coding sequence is TGTGCCAGCAGCGGACTAGCGGGGAGCACAGATACGCAGTATTTT.

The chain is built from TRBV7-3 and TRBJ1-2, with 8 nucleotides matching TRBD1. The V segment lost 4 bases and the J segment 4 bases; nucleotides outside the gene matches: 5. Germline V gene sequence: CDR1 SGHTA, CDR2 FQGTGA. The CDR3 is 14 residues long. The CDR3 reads CASSSAGGSYGYTF. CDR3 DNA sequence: TGTGCCAGCAGCTCCGCAGGGGGCAGCTATGGCTACACCTTC.

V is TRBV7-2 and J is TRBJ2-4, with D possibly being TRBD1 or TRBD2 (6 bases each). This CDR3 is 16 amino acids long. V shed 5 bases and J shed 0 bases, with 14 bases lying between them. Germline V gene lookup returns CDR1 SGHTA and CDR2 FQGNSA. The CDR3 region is CASSRGGSLAKNIQYF. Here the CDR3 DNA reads TGTGCCAGCAGCCGAGGGGGGTCGCTAGCCAAAAACATTCAGTACTTC. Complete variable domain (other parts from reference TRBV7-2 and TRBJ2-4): GAGVSQSPSNKVTEKGKDVELRCDPISGHTALYWYRQSLGQGLEFLIYFQGNSAPDKSGLPSDRFSAERTGGSVSTLTIQRTQQEDSAVYLCASSRGGSLAKNIQYFGAGTRLSVL.

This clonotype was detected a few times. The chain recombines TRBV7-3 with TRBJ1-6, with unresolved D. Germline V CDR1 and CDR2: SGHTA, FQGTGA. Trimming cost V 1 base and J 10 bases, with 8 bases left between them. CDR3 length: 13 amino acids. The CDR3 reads CASSLSPQSPLHF. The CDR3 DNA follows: TGTGCCAGCAGCTTAAGCCCCCAATCACCCCTCCACTTT.